This is a list of T cell receptor beta chains from one sample in a study of blood T cell repertoires in COVID-19. Clones were read by immunoSEQ multiplex PCR, and TCRdb kept only the in-frame ones, dropping some. The sample carries about 140,000 clones, approximately 80% recorded once. The specimen sequenced was PBMCs or T cells enriched from blood (not recorded which). The source is a woman aged 18-30 years who had been exposed to COVID-19. Each CDR3 is given with its conserved first and last residue. D genes are given only for firm matches. Part of the rows lack a size; the others show once, few, many or a class for expanded clones.

clone size | D gene | J gene | V gene | CDR3 protein | CDR3 DNA
- | TRBD2 | TRBJ2-1 | TRBV5-1 | CASSLGGTSGNYEQFF | TGCGCCAGCAGCTTGGGGGGGACTAGCGGGAACTATGAGCAGTTCTTC
- | TRBD1 | TRBJ1-1 | TRBV6-5 | CASSQQGGKAFF | TGTGCCAGCAGTCAACAGGGGGGGAAAGCTTTCTTT
- | - | TRBJ2-7 | TRBV9 | CASSVEATDLTYEQYF | TGTGCCAGCAGCGTAGAGGCAACAGACCTCACCTACGAGCAGTACTTC
- | TRBD1 | TRBJ2-7 | TRBV5-6 | CASTDRRQGALYEQYF | TGTGCCAGCACCGACCGGAGACAGGGGGCGTTATACGAGCAGTACTTC
few | TRBD2 | TRBJ2-2 | TRBV7-6 | CASSSTLGLADAGELFF | TGTGCCAGCAGCTCTACCTTGGGACTAGCGGACGCCGGGGAGCTGTTTTTT
few | - | TRBJ2-5 | TRBV18 | CASSPSSQGEETQYF | TGTGCCAGCTCACCATCAAGTCAGGGTGAAGAGACCCAGTACTTC
- | TRBD1 | TRBJ2-2 | TRBV7-3 | CASSPDRDTGELFF | TGTGCCAGCAGCCCGGACAGGGACACCGGGGAGCTGTTTTTT
- | - | TRBJ2-7 | TRBV28 | CASSLSGEIKYEQYF | TGTGCCAGCAGTTTATCGGGAGAAATTAAATACGAGCAGTACTTC
- | - | TRBJ2-1 | TRBV19 | CASKWEDNEQFF | TGTGCCAGTAAGTGGGAGGACAATGAGCAGTTCTTC
- | - | TRBJ1-2 | TRBV2 | CASSPLQENYGYTF | TGTGCCAGCAGTCCGCTACAGGAGAACTATGGCTACACCTTC
once | TRBD2 | TRBJ2-1 | TRBV18 | CASSPRIVAGGYNEQFF | TGTGCCAGCTCACCTCGTATCGTAGCGGGAGGGTACAATGAGCAGTTCTTC
few | TRBD1 | TRBJ1-2 | TRBV5-4 | CASTYGGGDYGYTF | TGTGCCAGCACCTATGGAGGGGGCGACTATGGCTACACCTTC
- | TRBD1 | TRBJ1-3 | TRBV3-1/TRBV3-2 | CASSPTGSGNTIYF | TGTGCCAGCAGCCCGACAGGGTCTGGAAACACCATATATTTT
once | - | TRBJ1-4 | TRBV19 | CASTIPTASNEKLFF | TGTGCCAGTACCATCCCGACAGCTTCTAATGAAAAACTGTTTTTT